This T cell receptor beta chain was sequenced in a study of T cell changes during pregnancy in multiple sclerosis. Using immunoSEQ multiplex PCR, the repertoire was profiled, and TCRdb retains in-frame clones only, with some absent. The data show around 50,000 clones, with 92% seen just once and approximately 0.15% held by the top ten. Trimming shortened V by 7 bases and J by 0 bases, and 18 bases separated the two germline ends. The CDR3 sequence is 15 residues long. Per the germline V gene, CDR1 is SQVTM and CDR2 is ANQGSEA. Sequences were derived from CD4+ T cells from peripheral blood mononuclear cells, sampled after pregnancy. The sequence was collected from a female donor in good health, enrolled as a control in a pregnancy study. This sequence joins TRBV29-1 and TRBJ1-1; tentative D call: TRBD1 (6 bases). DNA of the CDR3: TGCAGCGCCATCCCGGACAGCCGATTGAACACTGAAGCTTTCTTT. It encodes CSAIPDSRLNTEAFF.